This T cell receptor (beta chain) was documented in a study of PD-L1 blockade in urothelial cancer. Overall study: Male sex and bladder-origin urothelial cancer characterized about 85% of the 29 patients. Each blood sample yielded a median of around 130,000 T cells. Study observations and caveats: Durable-benefit cases showed more tumor-associated blood clone expansion at 3 weeks.

Synthetic TCR analog templates were spiked into all PCRs individually. The assay was immunoSEQ multiplex PCR, and TCRdb's table has in-frame clones only and misses some. The data show about 26,000 clones, less than 90% seen once. Points on this clone: The antigen is not known.

With 6 bases clipped from V and 3 bases from J, the junction kept 7 bases outside the gene matches. The germline CDR1 and CDR2 sequences are MNHNS and SASEGT. The CDR3 sequence is 14 residues long. The clonotype was recovered from a man aged 60-69 years with urothelial cancer. Sequenced here: PBMCs, sampled around atezolizumab (anti-PD-L1) treatment. The V and J genes are TRBV6-1 and TRBJ2-7, with 8 bases that match TRBD1. The chain's CDR3 is CASRGAGTGYEQYF. The CDR3 DNA follows: TGTGCCAGCAGAGGCGCCGGGACAGGCTACGAGCAGTACTTC.